Many counts were recorded for the clone carrying this T cell receptor (beta chain). What it binds is not known. The CDR3 totals 20 residues. After removal of 0 bases from V and 6 bases from J, the junction contained 19 bases not matched to a gene. CDR1 and CDR2 from the germline V gene are DFQATT and SNEGSKA (reference sequence). Using its own MiXCR run on the 5' RACE reads, TCRdb lists one record per CDR3 protein. The table records about 220,000 distinct CDR3 sequences, around 8.1% of them present only once. This specimen comes from a study of identical twins. Whole-study results and caveats: Cord blood beta clonotypes that were abundant carried fewer insertions, and memory repertoires showed no such trend.

This same sample was also taken into another study, of yellow fever vaccine responses in identical twins.

The TCR was taken from a woman aged 18-29 years in good health. This rearrangement joins TRBV20-1 to TRBJ2-1; 11 nucleotides match TRBD2. The specimen was memory (CD45RO+) T cells sorted from blood. CDR3 DNA: TGCAGTGCTAGAGATCCCCCCAGGGGCTTCTCTAGCGGGAGGAGCAATGAGCAGTTCTTC. It is translated as CSARDPPRGFSSGRSNEQFF.